This TCR beta chain appears in the sequencing data of a study of Ad26.COV2.S vaccination and SARS-CoV-2 variants. Study summary: Into the muscle, Ad26.COV2.S was dosed once or twice, 56 days apart. Study results and caveats: Placebo recipients had lower spike-specific TCR breadth than vaccine recipients.

Treatment noted: roughly 18 received Ad26.COV2.S at low or high dose, single or two shots; 5 received placebo; per-sample allocation not given. Material that was analyzed had been drawn on day 63 after the first vaccine or placebo injection. An Ad26 vector was used to express Wuhan-strain SARS-CoV-2 spike as the vaccine. Only in-frame clones appear in the TCRdb table, and some are missing; sequencing was by immunoSEQ multiplex PCR. The data contain just over 350,000 clones, around 84% of them singletons. As regards this clone: The antigen is undetermined.

The starting material was peripheral blood, obtained in a trial of Ad26.COV2.S vaccine versus placebo. The sequence came from a person aged 18-60 years who received the Ad26.COV2.S COVID-19 vaccine or a placebo.

The CDR3 DNA follows: TGTGCCAGCAGCTTGAGTGGGCAGCTCCGAGGTTACGAGCAGTACTTC. Its translation: CASSLSGQLRGYEQYF. The chain uses TRBV5-4 and TRBJ2-7, with D unclear. CDR1 is SGHNT, CDR2 YYREEE, per germline (reference sequence). Trimming took off 1 base at V and 4 bases at J, with 18 bases between the two ends. The CDR3 totals 16 residues.